These T cell receptor beta chains were read from a single sample in a study of shared clonotypes between healthy human individuals. Produced via immunoSEQ multiplex PCR; TCRdb's table is partial and in-frame only. Among under 300,000 clones listed, approximately 65% were seen once. The sequencing sample was made of memory CD4+ T cells sorted from blood. Receptor source: a man aged 25 to 45 in good health. Both conserved end residues are part of each CDR3. Each record gives: J gene, CDR3 length, clone size, V gene, CDR3 protein. Clone sizes are given selectively: once, few, many, or a class where the clone is expanded.

j_call: TRBJ2-1
cdr3_length: 11
clone_size: NA
v_call: TRBV19
cdr3_aa: CASRGSNEQFF

j_call: TRBJ2-5
cdr3_length: 15
clone_size: NA
v_call: TRBV9
cdr3_aa: CASSTRLAEEETQYF

j_call: TRBJ2-7
cdr3_length: 15
clone_size: few
v_call: TRBV5-4
cdr3_aa: CASSLASQRGYEQYF

j_call: TRBJ1-3
cdr3_length: 16
clone_size: NA
v_call: TRBV21-1
cdr3_aa: CASSKRPDRAGNTIYF

j_call: TRBJ2-5
cdr3_length: 14
clone_size: NA
v_call: TRBV27
cdr3_aa: CASSLGQGDETQYF

j_call: TRBJ2-3
cdr3_length: 15
clone_size: NA
v_call: TRBV28
cdr3_aa: CASRGRGTGTDTQYF

j_call: TRBJ1-3
cdr3_length: 17
clone_size: NA
v_call: TRBV27
cdr3_aa: CASSLFPEPRPGNTIYF

j_call: TRBJ2-7
cdr3_length: 16
clone_size: NA
v_call: TRBV11-2
cdr3_aa: CASSPLLVDYSYEQYF

j_call: TRBJ2-3
cdr3_length: 17
clone_size: NA
v_call: TRBV5-1
cdr3_aa: CASSLEGLAGGPDTQYF

j_call: TRBJ2-1
cdr3_length: 15
clone_size: few
v_call: TRBV10-3
cdr3_aa: CAISESKSSVDEQFF

j_call: TRBJ2-7
cdr3_length: 16
clone_size: NA
v_call: TRBV11-1
cdr3_aa: CASSRTSGSGSYEQYF

j_call: TRBJ2-7
cdr3_length: 17
clone_size: NA
v_call: TRBV28
cdr3_aa: CASSPNGGAGSSYEQYF

j_call: TRBJ2-7
cdr3_length: 14
clone_size: NA
v_call: TRBV7-2
cdr3_aa: CASSLTSGRYEQYF

j_call: TRBJ2-5
cdr3_length: 17
clone_size: once
v_call: TRBV5-1
cdr3_aa: CASSLSSGAGEEETQYF

j_call: TRBJ2-3
cdr3_length: 14
clone_size: NA
v_call: TRBV19
cdr3_aa: CASRPGLTTDTQYF

j_call: TRBJ1-1
cdr3_length: 11
clone_size: NA
v_call: TRBV6-1
cdr3_aa: CASSSTSEAFF

j_call: TRBJ2-7
cdr3_length: 17
clone_size: few
v_call: TRBV7-3
cdr3_aa: CASSSNVPSSGSYEQYF

j_call: TRBJ2-1
cdr3_length: 15
clone_size: NA
v_call: TRBV11-3
cdr3_aa: CASSPGASGRYEQFF

j_call: TRBJ1-2
cdr3_length: 14
clone_size: NA
v_call: TRBV2
cdr3_aa: CASSRTGDSYGYTF

j_call: TRBJ2-3
cdr3_length: 11
clone_size: NA
v_call: TRBV6-5
cdr3_aa: CAVGRTDTQYF

j_call: TRBJ2-7
cdr3_length: 12
clone_size: NA
v_call: TRBV19
cdr3_aa: CASSRDSYEQYF

j_call: TRBJ2-3
cdr3_length: 16
clone_size: few
v_call: TRBV7-2
cdr3_aa: CASSLGPGVGTDTQYF

j_call: TRBJ2-1
cdr3_length: 15
clone_size: NA
v_call: TRBV27
cdr3_aa: CASRHQASYLNEQFF

j_call: TRBJ2-7
cdr3_length: 16
clone_size: NA
v_call: TRBV18
cdr3_aa: CASSPYGQGFSNEQYF

j_call: TRBJ2-7
cdr3_length: 15
clone_size: NA
v_call: TRBV5-5
cdr3_aa: CASSLGQGSSYEQYF

j_call: TRBJ2-3
cdr3_length: 16
clone_size: NA
v_call: TRBV5-1
cdr3_aa: CASSLANGQSTDTQYF

j_call: TRBJ2-3
cdr3_length: 16
clone_size: NA
v_call: TRBV10-3
cdr3_aa: CAISDASGSRTDTQYF

j_call: TRBJ2-7
cdr3_length: 16
clone_size: few
v_call: TRBV5-1
cdr3_aa: CASSLGLGGQSYEQYF

j_call: TRBJ2-1
cdr3_length: 16
clone_size: NA
v_call: TRBV13
cdr3_aa: CASSTGLAVPSNEQFF

j_call: TRBJ2-1
cdr3_length: 13
clone_size: once
v_call: TRBV28
cdr3_aa: CASTPAAYNEQFF

j_call: TRBJ2-1
cdr3_length: 17
clone_size: once
v_call: TRBV18
cdr3_aa: CASSPPLEQAHRNEQFF

j_call: TRBJ1-1
cdr3_length: 14
clone_size: once
v_call: TRBV5-1
cdr3_aa: CASSLGGSGDEAFF

j_call: TRBJ2-3
cdr3_length: 15
clone_size: NA
v_call: TRBV28
cdr3_aa: CASSSLAGYTDTQYF

j_call: TRBJ2-1
cdr3_length: 16
clone_size: NA
v_call: TRBV7-2
cdr3_aa: CASSRDGSASYNEQFF

j_call: TRBJ2-2
cdr3_length: 17
clone_size: NA
v_call: TRBV7-8
cdr3_aa: CASSTYLELLPGGELFF

j_call: TRBJ2-7
cdr3_length: 12
clone_size: NA
v_call: TRBV13
cdr3_aa: CASSQLTYEQYF

j_call: TRBJ2-7
cdr3_length: 13
clone_size: NA
v_call: TRBV28
cdr3_aa: CASSLGRAYEQYF

j_call: TRBJ2-3
cdr3_length: 13
clone_size: NA
v_call: TRBV4-1
cdr3_aa: CASSQNLRDLQYF

j_call: TRBJ2-7
cdr3_length: 14
clone_size: NA
v_call: TRBV2
cdr3_aa: CASSAEREGYEQYF

j_call: TRBJ2-5
cdr3_length: 11
clone_size: few
v_call: TRBV7-8
cdr3_aa: CASSLVETQYF

j_call: TRBJ2-2
cdr3_length: 16
clone_size: NA
v_call: TRBV2
cdr3_aa: CASSENRPADTGELFF

j_call: TRBJ1-1
cdr3_length: 15
clone_size: NA
v_call: TRBV7-2
cdr3_aa: CASRTGTGLGREAFF

j_call: TRBJ1-5
cdr3_length: 16
clone_size: once
v_call: TRBV19
cdr3_aa: CASSMGSVYSNQPQHF

j_call: TRBJ2-1
cdr3_length: 10
clone_size: NA
v_call: TRBV28
cdr3_aa: CASSSQGRVF

j_call: TRBJ1-4
cdr3_length: 14
clone_size: NA
v_call: TRBV15
cdr3_aa: CATSRDGTAEKLFF

j_call: TRBJ2-7
cdr3_length: 12
clone_size: NA
v_call: TRBV5-6
cdr3_aa: CAISTGPYEQYF

j_call: TRBJ2-7
cdr3_length: 15
clone_size: NA
v_call: TRBV5-1
cdr3_aa: CASSLAPGVRDEQYF

j_call: TRBJ1-5
cdr3_length: 13
clone_size: few
v_call: TRBV6-6
cdr3_aa: CASSRNSNQPQHF

j_call: TRBJ1-4
cdr3_length: 16
clone_size: NA
v_call: TRBV5-6
cdr3_aa: CASSLLQGSTNEKLFF

j_call: TRBJ2-7
cdr3_length: 15
clone_size: many
v_call: TRBV28
cdr3_aa: CASSSGGATPYEQYF

j_call: TRBJ1-3
cdr3_length: 15
clone_size: few
v_call: TRBV6-5
cdr3_aa: CASSRLGRQGNTIYF

j_call: TRBJ2-7
cdr3_length: 15
clone_size: NA
v_call: TRBV28
cdr3_aa: CASSGSGTEPYEQYF

j_call: TRBJ2-3
cdr3_length: 15
clone_size: few
v_call: TRBV5-1
cdr3_aa: CASSLAADYTDTQYF